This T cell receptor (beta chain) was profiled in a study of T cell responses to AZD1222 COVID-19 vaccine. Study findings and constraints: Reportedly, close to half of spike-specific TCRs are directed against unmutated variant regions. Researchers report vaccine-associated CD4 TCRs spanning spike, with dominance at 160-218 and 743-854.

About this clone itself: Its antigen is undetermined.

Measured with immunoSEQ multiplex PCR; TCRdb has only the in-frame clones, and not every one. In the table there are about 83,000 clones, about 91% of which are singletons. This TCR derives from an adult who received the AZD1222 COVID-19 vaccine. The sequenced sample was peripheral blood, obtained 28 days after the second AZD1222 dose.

In nucleotides, the CDR3 is TGTGCCAGCTCACCTCCAGTTCCGGCGGGGCGGACCTTCAAAAACATTCAGTACTTC. Translation: CASSPPVPAGRTFKNIQYF. This chain connects TRBV18 to TRBJ2-4; TRBD2 might be the D (6 bases). Germline V gives CDR1 KGHSH, CDR2 LQKENI. This CDR3 spans 19 amino acids. The V end was cut by 3 bases, the J end by 3 bases, with 24 bases between.